This entry is about one T cell receptor (beta chain). This sample was taken from a study of preoperative IRX-2 immunotherapy in early breast cancer. Assay used: immunoSEQ multiplex PCR; TCRdb lists only in-frame clones, some missing. The profile shows roughly 99,000 clones, more than 80% of them singletons. Between the trimmed V and J ends, which lost 6 bases and 7 bases, there was a span of 13 bases. The CDR3 consists of 13 residues. Looked up from germline, CDR1 is MDHEN and CDR2 is SYDVKM. Treatment noted: preoperative locoregional IRX-2 cytokine immunotherapy. Samples came from a phase Ib trial of preoperative locoregional IRX-2 cytokine immunotherapy.

The specimen was tumor tissue, collected after IRX-2 immunotherapy. The TCR originated in a human donor with breast cancer. The chain joins TRBV28 to TRBJ1-5; D possibly corresponds to TRBD1 (5 bases). The CDR3 DNA is TGTGCCAGCAGGGGGGGGGATTGGCAGCCCCAGCATTTT. This sequence encodes CASRGGDWQPQHF.